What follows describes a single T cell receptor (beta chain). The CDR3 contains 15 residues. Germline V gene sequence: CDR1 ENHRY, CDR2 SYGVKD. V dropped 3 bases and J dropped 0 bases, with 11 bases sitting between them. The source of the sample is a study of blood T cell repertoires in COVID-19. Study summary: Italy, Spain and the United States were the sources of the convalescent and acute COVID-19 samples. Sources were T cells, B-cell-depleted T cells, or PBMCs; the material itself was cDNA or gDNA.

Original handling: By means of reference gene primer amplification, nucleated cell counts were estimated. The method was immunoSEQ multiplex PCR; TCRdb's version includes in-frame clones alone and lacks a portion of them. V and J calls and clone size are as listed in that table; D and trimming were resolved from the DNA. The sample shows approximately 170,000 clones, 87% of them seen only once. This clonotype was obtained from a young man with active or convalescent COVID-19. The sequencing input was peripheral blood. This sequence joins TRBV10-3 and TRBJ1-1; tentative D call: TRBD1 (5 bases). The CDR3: CAISDRGYMNTEAFF. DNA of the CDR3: TGTGCCATCAGTGATAGGGGATACATGAACACTGAAGCTTTCTTT.